The T cell receptor (beta chain) described here comes from a study of T cell responses to AZD1222 COVID-19 vaccine. Study results and limitations: Most donors were white British and more were female, and clonal diversity was possibly underestimated. Vaccine-associated CD4 TCRs spanned spike, dominant at 160-218 and 743-854. Repertoires were obtained solely post-peak T cell response.

A note on this clone: Its antigen is still unknown.

Using immunoSEQ multiplex PCR, the repertoire was profiled, and TCRdb retains in-frame clones only, with some absent. This sample has 100,000 or so clones, with roughly 84% found just once. The material sequenced was peripheral blood, taken on day 0 of AZD1222 vaccination. The receptor was derived from an adult in good health.

The CDR3 region is CAWSAGGNTIYF. The CDR3 DNA follows: TGTGCCTGGAGTGCCGGTGGAAACACCATATATTTT. The chain uses TRBV30 and TRBJ1-3; no clear D gene. Germline values: CDR1 GTSNPN, CDR2 SVGIG (reference sequence). The CDR3 is 12 amino acids. V lost 1 base to trimming and J lost 3 bases, with 4 bases between them.